The 23 T cell receptor beta chains reported below all come from one sample, sequenced in a study of neurological immune-mediated disorders. MiXCR, applied by TCRdb to the 5' RACE reads, yields one record per CDR3 protein. The data show 50,000 to 60,000 distinct CDR3 sequences, about 4% seen once. Sequences were obtained from CD4+ T cells from blood. The source is a woman between 35 and 50 years old with multiple sclerosis.

This clonotype was seen ten or more times. V and J are TRBV5-1 and TRBJ2-7; D is ambiguous. Trimming pared 0 bases from V and 6 bases from J, leaving 13 bases between. The CDR3 totals 14 residues. Germline V gene lookup returns CDR1 SGHRS and CDR2 YFSETQ. The CDR3 nucleotides read TGCGCCAGCAGCTTGGAGGCCATCCCAAGCGAGCAGTACTTC. Encoded protein: CASSLEAIPSEQYF.

This clonotype was observed many times. The V and J genes are TRBV10-3 and TRBJ2-3; D remains unclear. Trimming left V 6 bases short and J 2 bases short, with 9 bases between. The CDR3 is 13 amino acids. The V gene's germline CDR1 is ENHRY and CDR2 SYGVKD. The CDR3 region is CAIRPQTTDTQYF. The CDR3 DNA reads TGTGCCATCAGGCCACAGACCACAGATACGCAGTATTTT.

In its sample, this clonotype was seen many times. V usage is TRBV4-1 and J usage is TRBJ2-2; 7 bases agree with TRBD2. With V trimmed by 1 base and J by 6 bases, 5 bases remained unmatched. This CDR3 contains 15 residues. Germline CDR1 is MGHRA and CDR2 is YSYEKL. This CDR3 is CASSQGGLVSGELFF. CDR3 sequence (DNA): TGCGCCAGCAGCCAAGGAGGACTAGTTTCCGGGGAGCTGTTTTTT.

Many counts were recorded for this clonotype. The rearrangement uses TRBV10-3 and TRBJ2-2; a possible D gene is TRBD2 (6 bases). V lost 7 bases and J 4 bases, leaving 10 bases between the germline ends. The CDR3 has 13 amino acids. The germline V gene encodes CDR1 ENHRY and CDR2 SYGVKD. For the CDR3, the DNA is TGTGCCATCAAGGAGCGGGCCACCGGGGAGCTGTTTTTT. As protein: CAIKERATGELFF.

This clonotype has a count of ten or more. The chain uses TRBV5-1 and TRBJ1-2; D unclear. The CDR3 sequence is 13 residues long. Trimming shortened V by 0 bases and J by 6 bases, and 9 bases separated the two germline ends. Germline V gene sequence: CDR1 SGHRS, CDR2 YFSETQ. The CDR3 DNA reads as TGCGCCAGCAGCTTGGGCGGGGTGGATGGCTACACCTTC. Translation: CASSLGGVDGYTF.

This clonotype was seen repeatedly, ten times or more. The J gene is TRBJ2-1, the V gene TRBV6-1, with D uncertain. Germline CDR1 MNHNS, CDR2 SASEGT. Trimming left V 1 base short and J 10 bases short, with 14 bases between. The length of the CDR3 is 14 residues. In DNA, the CDR3 is TGTGCCAGCAGTGAAGTGGCCCTCGTTCTCGAGCAGTTCTTC. This translates into CASSEVALVLEQFF.

This clonotype appeared many times. This chain links TRBV6-4 with TRBJ2-3, with 10 bases lining up with TRBD1. V shed 5 bases, J shed 4 bases, and the junction held 6 bases outside the gene matches. Per germline, CDR1 MRHNA and CDR2 SNTAGT. The CDR3 covers 15 residues. The CDR3 loop reads CASSHQDRGADTQYF. The CDR3 DNA reads as TGTGCCAGCAGTCACCAGGACAGGGGGGCAGATACGCAGTATTTT.

This clonotype was seen ten or more times. The chain carries TRBV20-1 and TRBJ2-2; a weak D match, TRBD2 (7 bases). The CDR3 length is 15 residues. With 5 bases removed from V and 7 bases from J, the gap between germline ends came to 20 bases. CDR1 and CDR2 (germline): DFQATT, SNEGSKA (reference sequence). CDR3 in amino acids: CSAPEGRGEDGELFF. The CDR3 DNA reads TGCAGTGCTCCCGAGGGGAGGGGGGAAGACGGGGAGCTGTTTTTT.

This clonotype was detected ten times or more. This sequence joins TRBV12-3 or TRBV12-4 and TRBJ1-6; D is perhaps TRBD1 (5 bases). Trimming stripped 3 bases from V and 7 bases from J, with 10 bases between. This CDR3 contains 14 residues. CDR3 sequence: CASSLMGGNSPLHF. The DNA of the CDR3 is TGTGCCAGCAGTTTGATGGGGGGGAATTCACCCCTCCACTTT.

This clonotype was detected ten times or more. The gene calls are TRBV20-1 and TRBJ2-1; 8 nucleotides match TRBD2. J was trimmed by 8 bases and V by 5 bases; bases with no gene match: 8. The CDR3 contains 13 residues. Germline V gene lookup returns CDR1 DFQATT and CDR2 SNEGSKA (reference sequence). This chain's CDR3 is CSASPPRGDEQFF. The CDR3, as DNA: TGCAGTGCTTCCCCCCCGCGGGGGGATGAGCAGTTCTTC.

This clonotype was found many times. The chain uses TRBV20-1 and TRBJ1-6; tentative D call: TRBD1 (5 bases). Looked up from germline, CDR1 is DFQATT and CDR2 is SNEGSKA (reference sequence). Trimming cost V 4 bases and J 8 bases, with 12 bases left between them. The CDR3 has 13 amino acids. CDR3 bases: TGCAGTGCTAACCGGGACCCGGATTCACCCCTCCACTTT. Translation gives CSANRDPDSPLHF.

Ten or more counts support this clonotype. The chain uses TRBV5-1 and TRBJ2-7, with TRBD1 identical over 10 bases. CDR1 SGHRS and CDR2 YFSETQ come from the germline V gene. V lost 4 bases to trimming and J lost 7 bases; unmatched junction nucleotides: 11. The CDR3 is made up of 15 amino acids. CDR3 DNA: TGCGCCAGCAGCCCGGGGGGGACAGGGGCAAGAGAGCAGTACTTC. Its protein product is CASSPGGTGAREQYF.

This clonotype was observed at least ten times. This sequence joins TRBV5-1 and TRBJ2-1; 12 nucleotides line up with TRBD1. J was trimmed by 6 bases and V by 4 bases; bases with no gene match: 5. The CDR3 length is 15 residues. Germline V gives CDR1 SGHRS, CDR2 YFSETQ. The CDR3 DNA sequence: TGCGCCAGCAGCCAGGGACAGGGGGCGGTCAATGAGCAGTTCTTC. This encodes CASSQGQGAVNEQFF.

This clonotype came up many times. J is TRBJ2-5 and V is TRBV7-7; no clear D gene. The CDR3 spans 14 residues. Germline loops: CDR1 SSHAT, CDR2 FNYEAQ (reference sequence). Trimming removed 3 bases at V and 2 bases at J, with 10 bases between. As DNA, the CDR3 is TGTGCCAGCAGCTTGATAGGTAGACAAGAGACCCAGTACTTC. Its translation is CASSLIGRQETQYF.

This clonotype was detected ten times or more. This sequence joins TRBV5-1 and TRBJ2-7, with 8 bases matching TRBD1. The CDR3 has 13 amino acids. The V gene's germline CDR1 is SGHRS and CDR2 YFSETQ. V dropped 4 bases and J dropped 7; count of bases not matched to a gene: 7. The CDR3 nucleotides are TGCGCCAGCAGCCCTAGGACAGGGCGGGAGCAGTACTTC. Its translation: CASSPRTGREQYF.

The sample holds many counts of this clonotype. The genes are TRBV4-1 and TRBJ1-2; TRBD1 agrees at 7 bases. V trimming: 8 bases; J trimming: 3 bases; junction bases outside the gene matches: 6. The CDR3 length is 13 residues. Germline values: CDR1 MGHRA, CDR2 YSYEKL. The DNA for the CDR3 is TGCGCCAGCGCCGCTCAGGGGGACTATGGCTACACCTTC. Translating gives CASAAQGDYGYTF.

This clonotype was counted many times. The chain carries TRBV20-1 and TRBJ2-5; D is unclear. The germline V gene has CDR1 DFQATT and CDR2 SNEGSKA (reference sequence). V gave up 7 bases and J gave up 5 bases, with 14 bases separating them. The CDR3 is 12 residues long. CDR3 DNA: TGCAGTGTCCCCAGTTTGGGGGAGACCCAGTACTTC. Its translation: CSVPSLGETQYF.

This clonotype was observed many times. The gene calls are TRBV9 and TRBJ2-1, with D perhaps matching TRBD2 (7 bases). The ends were cut back, 10 bases at V and 0 bases at J, with 14 bases in the middle. This CDR3 has 14 amino acids. CDR1 is SGDLS, CDR2 YYNGEE, per germline. In DNA, the CDR3 is TGTGCCGGTAGGGGGGGGACCTCCTACAATGAGCAGTTCTTC. As protein: CAGRGGTSYNEQFF.

This clonotype was detected many times. The chain links TRBV7-2 to TRBJ1-4, with D perhaps matching TRBD1 (6 bases). Germline V gives CDR1 SGHTA, CDR2 FQGNSA. The length of the CDR3 is 15 residues. Trimming took 1 base from V and 4 from J, leaving 10 bases between them. CDR3: CASSLEQGHNEKLFF. The CDR3 DNA follows: TGTGCCAGCAGCTTAGAACAGGGCCATAATGAAAAACTGTTTTTT. Complete variable domain (other parts from reference TRBV7-2 and TRBJ1-4): GAGVSQSPSNKVTEKGKDVELRCDPISGHTALYWYRQSLGQGLEFLIYFQGNSAPDKSGLPSDRFSAERTGGSVSTLTIQRTQQEDSAVYLCASSLEQGHNEKLFFGSGTQLSVL.

This clonotype has at least ten counts. This rearrangement joins TRBV2 to TRBJ2-1; D is unclear. Germline CDR1 is SNHLY and CDR2 is FYNNEI. V shed 9 bases and J shed 2 bases, with 5 bases lying between them. CDR3 length: 11 residues. Written as DNA, the CDR3 is TGTGCCAGTACTACCTACAATGAGCAGTTCTTC. Protein: CASTTYNEQFF.

This clonotype was recorded many times. This sequence joins TRBV2 and TRBJ1-6, with a possible D match to TRBD1 (5 bases). This CDR3 region has 15 residues. The V gene lost 6 bases and the J gene lost 8 bases, with 17 bases spanning the gap. Germline-derived CDR1 and CDR2 are SNHLY and FYNNEI. CDR3 protein: CASRGEVTEYSPLHF. The CDR3 DNA follows: TGTGCCAGCAGGGGGGAAGTAACGGAATATTCACCCCTCCACTTT.

This clonotype was seen repeatedly, ten times or more. This chain joins TRBV5-5 and TRBJ2-7; D may correspond to TRBD1 or TRBD2 (6 bases each). Germline CDR1 SGHKS, CDR2 YYEKEE (reference sequence). This CDR3 is built from 14 residues. V was clipped by 1 base and J by 6 bases, with 14 bases between them. The DNA of the CDR3 is TGTGCCAGCAGCTTGTTAGGGGGGCCAGCCGAGCAGTACTTC. It encodes CASSLLGGPAEQYF.

This clonotype has ten or more counts. This rearrangement joins TRBV9 to TRBJ2-5; D is ambiguous. The ends were cut back, 5 bases at V and 4 bases at J, with 21 bases in the middle. This CDR3 region has 16 residues. Germline V gives CDR1 SGDLS, CDR2 YYNGEE. CDR3 sequence reads: CASSRLALRQAETQYF. CDR3 in DNA: TGTGCCAGCAGTAGACTTGCCCTCAGGCAGGCAGAGACCCAGTACTTC.